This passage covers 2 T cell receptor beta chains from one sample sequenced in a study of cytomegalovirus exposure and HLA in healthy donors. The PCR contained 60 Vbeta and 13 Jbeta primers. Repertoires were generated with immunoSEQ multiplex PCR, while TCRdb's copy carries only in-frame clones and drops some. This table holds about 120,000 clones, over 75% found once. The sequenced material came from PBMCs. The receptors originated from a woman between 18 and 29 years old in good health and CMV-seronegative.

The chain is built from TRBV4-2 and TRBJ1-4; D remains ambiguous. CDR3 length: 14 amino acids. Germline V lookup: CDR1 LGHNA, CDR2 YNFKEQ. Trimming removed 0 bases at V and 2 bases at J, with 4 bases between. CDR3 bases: TGTGCCAGCAGCCAAGAACTCACTAATGAAAAACTGTTTTTT. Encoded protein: CASSQELTNEKLFF.

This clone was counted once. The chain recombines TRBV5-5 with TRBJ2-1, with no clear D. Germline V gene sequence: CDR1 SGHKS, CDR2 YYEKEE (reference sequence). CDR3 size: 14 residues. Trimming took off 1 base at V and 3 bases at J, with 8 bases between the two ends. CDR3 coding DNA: TGTGCCAGCAGCTTGATGAGGCGCTACAATGAGCAGTTCTTC. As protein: CASSLMRRYNEQFF.